This passage covers 2 T cell receptor beta chains from one sample sequenced in a study of cytomegalovirus exposure and HLA in healthy donors (dated by TCRdb to about 2017). The library relied on the immunoSEQ multiplex PCR assay. The multiplex PCR relied on a mix of 60 forward primers for TCR Vbeta segments and 13 reverse primers for TCR Jbeta segments. The clones in this table, taken by TCRdb from immuneACCESS, are in-frame only. Not every clone is retained; where verified, under half of the shortfall comes from an unresolved V gene, and the cause of the rest is unknown. Recorded for this sample are around 87,000 clones; over 75% of them occurred a single time. Roughly 1.1% of the sample goes to the ten largest clones. Sequencing was done on a sample of PBMCs. The receptors stem from a girl aged 2-9 years in good health and CMV-seropositive.

The chain joins TRBV19 to TRBJ2-7, with TRBD1 as a possible D gene (5 bases). Germline CDR1 and CDR2: LNHDA and SQIVND (reference sequence). V was shortened by 0 bases and J by 4 bases, with 10 bases between the two germline ends. The CDR3 spans 14 residues. CDR3 protein: CASSIDHQGYEQYF. CDR3 nucleotide sequence: TGTGCCAGTAGTATAGATCATCAGGGATACGAGCAGTACTTC. Filled out from reference TRBV19 and TRBJ2-7, the complete variable domain reads DGGITQSPKYLFRKEGQNVTLSCEQNLNHDAMYWYRQDPGQGLRLIYYSQIVNDFQKGDIAEGYSVSREKKESFPLTVTSAQKNPTAFYLCASSIDHQGYEQYFGPGTRLTVT.

A few counts support this clone. The CDR3 here is CAWRTAGGARLFF. The CDR3 DNA follows: TGTGCCTGGAGGACGGCGGGAGGGGCCAGACTGTTTTTT. This chain joins TRBV30 and TRBJ1-4; perhaps TRBD1 as D (5 bases). V dropped 3 bases and J dropped 13 bases, with 18 bases sitting between them. This CDR3 has 13 amino acids. CDR1 and CDR2 from the germline V gene are GTSNPN and SVGIG (reference sequence). The full variable domain, with the rest looked up from reference TRBV30 and TRBJ1-4, is SQTIHQWPATLVQPVGSPLSLECTVEGTSNPNLYWYRQAAGRGLQLLFYSVGIGQISSEVPQNLSASRPQDRQFILSSKKLLLSDSGFYLCAWRTAGGARLFFGSGTQLSVL.